What follows describes a single T cell receptor beta chain. First-strand cDNA relied on TRAV- and TRBV-specific primers spanning alpha and beta chains. TCR amplification involved about 18 PCR cycles with a constant-region primer and V-primer adapter. The authors amplified isolated mRNA by in vitro transcription. A single record per CDR3 protein comes from TCRdb applying MiXCR to the reads. The data contain tens of thousands of distinct CDR3 sequences, less than 40% of them seen just once; the ten biggest clones take up approximately 12%. This sample is part of a study of low-dose radiotherapy and immunotherapy resistance in tumors. Whole-study context: Per fraction, Cohort 2 was given 1 Gy every two weeks, accumulating a total of 13 Gy over 26 weeks.

Time point indicated: before trial treatment. Donors received a regimen that comprised nivolumab, ipilimumab, aspirin, low-dose cyclophosphamide and low-dose radiotherapy. The CDR3 length is 14 residues. Trimming shortened V by 6 bases and J by 2 bases, and 12 bases separated the two germline ends. The V gene's germline CDR1 is MRHNA and CDR2 SNTAGT. This clonotype was obtained from a female donor with ovarian cancer. The chain is built from TRBV6-4 and TRBJ2-3; D perhaps matches TRBD1 (5 bases). The sample consisted of PBMCs, taken before treatment. The CDR3 DNA sequence: TGTGCCAGCAGCCTACGACAGTCCACAGATACGCAGTATTTT. Amino acids: CASSLRQSTDTQYF.